This is a list of T cell receptor beta chains from one sample in a study of OX40 agonist ivuxolimab in advanced cancers. Using immunoSEQ multiplex PCR, the repertoire was profiled, and TCRdb retains in-frame clones only, with some absent. This table has around 100,000 clones, 80% to 90% appearing once. The material sequenced was CD4+ or CD8+ T cells sorted from blood, taken in a trial of the OX40 agonist ivuxolimab. The receptors stem from an adult with an advanced solid tumor such as melanoma, head and neck, liver or kidney cancer. Both conserved end residues are part of each CDR3. D genes are given only for firm matches.

V gene: TRBV28; J gene: TRBJ2-7; D gene: .; CDR3 DNA: TGTGCCAGCATGTCCGGGACCCGGGTCTACGAGCAGTACTTC; CDR3 protein: CASMSGTRVYEQYF
V gene: TRBV7-8; J gene: TRBJ1-2; D gene: TRBD1; CDR3 DNA: TGTGCCAGCAGCTTAGTGTTCCGGGACAGGGCGGGTTTCTATGGCTACACCTTC; CDR3 protein: CASSLVFRDRAGFYGYTF
V gene: TRBV6-5; J gene: TRBJ2-6; D gene: .; CDR3 DNA: TGTGCCAGCCGTAGGTCGGAGCGGGCCAACGTCCTGACTTTC; CDR3 protein: CASRRSERANVLTF
V gene: TRBV27; J gene: TRBJ1-5; D gene: .; CDR3 DNA: TGTGCCAGCAGTTTGGGGGGGGCGCGGCCCCAGCATTTT; CDR3 protein: CASSLGGARPQHF
V gene: TRBV19; J gene: TRBJ1-3; D gene: .; CDR3 DNA: TGTGCCAGTAGTATAAGGACAGCAATCACTGGAAACACCATATATTTT; CDR3 protein: CASSIRTAITGNTIYF
V gene: TRBV6-1; J gene: TRBJ1-2; D gene: TRBD1; CDR3 DNA: TGTGCCAGCAGGGGGAGACAGGGCTATGGCTACACCTTC; CDR3 protein: CASRGRQGYGYTF
V gene: TRBV16; J gene: TRBJ2-5; D gene: .; CDR3 DNA: TGTGCCAGCAGCAAAGGGACCCCCCGGGAGACCCAGTACTTC; CDR3 protein: CASSKGTPRETQYF
V gene: TRBV9; J gene: TRBJ2-2; D gene: TRBD1; CDR3 DNA: TGTGCCAGCAGCGTTGTGACAGGGCCTACCGGGGAGCTGTTTTTT; CDR3 protein: CASSVVTGPTGELFF
V gene: TRBV28; J gene: TRBJ2-4; D gene: .; CDR3 DNA: TGTGCCAGCAGTCTCCCTGGGGGGACCAAAAACATTCAGTACTTC; CDR3 protein: CASSLPGGTKNIQYF
V gene: TRBV7-2; J gene: TRBJ1-2; D gene: .; CDR3 DNA: TGTGCCAGCAGCGAAACGTGGGAGGGTGAGGGCTACACCTTC; CDR3 protein: CASSETWEGEGYTF
V gene: TRBV29-1; J gene: TRBJ1-5; D gene: TRBD1; CDR3 DNA: TGCAGCGTTGGACAGGGAAGGGGCAATCAGCCCCAGCATTTT; CDR3 protein: CSVGQGRGNQPQHF
V gene: TRBV4-3; J gene: TRBJ2-1; D gene: TRBD1; CDR3 DNA: TGCGCCAGCAGCCAAAGTTACAGGGGGTCGAGCTCCTACAATGAGCAGTTCTTC; CDR3 protein: CASSQSYRGSSSYNEQFF